The clone carrying this TCR beta chain was seen many times. This CDR3 is 15 amino acids long. V lost 2 bases, J lost 5 bases, and 4 bases stayed unmatched. The germline CDR1 and CDR2 sequences are PRHDT and FYEKMQ (reference sequence). Treatment meaning: oral pan-JAK inhibitor, 5-10 mg twice daily. Lesional scalp punch biopsies and peripheral blood were collected from alopecia areata patients. Sorted populations comprised CD4+ and CD8+ T cells obtained from PBMCs. This sample stems from a study of CD8+ T cells in alopecia areata. Study at large: At a dose of 5 to 10 mg twice daily, oral tofacitinib was given to treated patients.

Following extraction, RNA underwent reverse transcription to cDNA, which served as the sequencing template. The repertoire was sequenced with immunoSEQ multiplex PCR; TCRdb's copy has only in-frame clones and lacks some. The table records a few hundred thousand clones, more than 30% of them present only once. Sequencing used CD4+ T cells sorted from blood, obtained at approximately week 30, from a patient treated with tofacitinib. The source is a human donor with alopecia areata. The chain employs TRBV13 and TRBJ2-7, with 12 bases that match TRBD2. CDR3 coding DNA: TGTGCCAGCAGCTTACGGACTAGCGGGGACCACGAGCAGTACTTC. It translates to CASSLRTSGDHEQYF.